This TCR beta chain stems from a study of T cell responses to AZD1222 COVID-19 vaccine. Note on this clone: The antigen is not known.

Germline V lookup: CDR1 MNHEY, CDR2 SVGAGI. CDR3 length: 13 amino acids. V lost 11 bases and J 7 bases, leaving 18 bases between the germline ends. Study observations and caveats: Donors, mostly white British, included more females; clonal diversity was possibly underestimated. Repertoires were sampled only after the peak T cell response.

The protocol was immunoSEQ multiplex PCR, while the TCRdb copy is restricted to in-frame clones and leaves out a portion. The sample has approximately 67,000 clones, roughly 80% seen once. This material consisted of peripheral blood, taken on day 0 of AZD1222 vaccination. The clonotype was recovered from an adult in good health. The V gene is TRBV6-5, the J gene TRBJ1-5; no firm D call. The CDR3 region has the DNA TGTGCCGCAGGACCGGGCAAAGGGCAGCCCCAGCATTTT. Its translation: CAAGPGKGQPQHF.